Sequencing of this T cell receptor (beta chain) was carried out in a study of T cells after yellow fever vaccination (dated 2019 in TCRdb). Notes on the research overall: The SMART-Seq v4 Ultra Low Input RNA kit was used to prepare libraries from fractions with low cell numbers. Bulk TCR alpha and beta repertoires were sequenced longitudinally to track T-cell clones before and after primary and booster YFV17D yellow fever vaccination. Two healthy male donors, one aged 18 to 30 and one aged 30 to 40 years, were included in the cohort. Blood was collected at multiple timepoints before and after primary and secondary immunization, and bulk PBMC replicates and cell subsets were isolated.

Notes on this clonotype: There is no known antigen for this receptor. No base quality values were provided; no much bigger clone lies one nucleotide off.

V was cut back by 3 bases and J by 3 bases, leaving a gap of 8 bases between them. Including the terminal cysteine and phenylalanine, the CDR3 comprises 12 residues. Only the CDR3 part of the read is kept: 36 bases, read in frame from the first base. As encoded in the germline V gene (reference sequence), CDR1 is DFQATT while CDR2 is SNEGSKA. The study at large found these results: Because abundant contaminating clonotypes from the bulk population could be contained in FACS-sorted repertoires, computational filtering was required. After the booster, most of the clones that had expanded following primary vaccination were detected again (roughly 96% of CD4 and 80% to 90% of CD8), which suggests that memory was broadly maintained. A small fraction of clonotypes showed up in both the CD4 and CD8 compartments, probably as a result of convergent recombination. Compared with the primary T-cell response, the secondary T-cell response was faster but weaker, reaching its peak on day 5 rather than on day 15. The study included only a couple of donors, which limits how far the findings can be generalized.

Read against the paper, the sample's treatment or condition label means: live attenuated yellow fever vaccine strain. PBMCs were isolated from peripheral blood using a standard Ficoll-Paque protocol. CD4 and CD8 T-cell fractions were isolated with Dynabeads CD4 and CD8 positive selection kits. RNA was extracted with TriZol from bulk PBMCs, CD4 and CD8 fractions, and dextramer-positive and dextramer-negative fractions. This sample was sequenced with an Illumina NovaSeq 6000. TCR cDNA was synthesized by 5'RACE template switching, which introduced a universal primer site and unique molecular identifiers. Priming of cDNA synthesis was performed from both the TCR alpha and TCR beta constant segments. Libraries were amplified in two PCR steps, with sample barcodes and sequencing adapters added in the second step. Libraries were sequenced on Illumina HiSeq 2500 (2x100 bp) or NovaSeq (2x150 bp). The original pipeline was this. MIGEC was used to demultiplex reads and collapse the reads into UMI consensus sequences, and MiXCR was used for V(D)J alignment. Clonotypes responding to the vaccine were identified with edgeR on replicate PBMC samples, with the criteria of FDR below 0.01 and a log2 fold change above 5 up to day 15. Each bulk clonotype received a CD4 or CD8 identity based on whether the sequenced CD4 or CD8 repertoire contained that clonotype at higher abundance. Using fastp at Q25 and MiXCR, TCRdb reprocessed the public reads and kept productive beta chains. Entries that share a CDR3 protein sequence are merged under the most common genes and DNA. TCRdb's processing, not the authors', yielded these V and J calls. This sample holds some 240,000 distinct CDR3 sequences; 5.2% were observed only once. The top ten hold roughly 3% of the sample.

The source is a young man who received the YFV17D yellow fever vaccine. Recombination linked TRBV20-1 to TRBJ1-1; the D gene is unclear. The sequencing used CD4+ T cells sorted from PBMCs, collected on the day of the yellow fever booster vaccination. CDR3 region: CSASLRDTEAFF. The base sequence is TGCAGTGCTAGTTTACGGGACACTGAAGCTTTCTTT.